The rows below give T cell receptor beta chains drawn from one sample of a study of T cell responses to AZD1222 COVID-19 vaccine. Produced via immunoSEQ multiplex PCR; TCRdb's table is partial and in-frame only. Among some 61,000 clones listed, roughly 87% were seen once. Sequencing used peripheral blood, obtained on day 0 of AZD1222 vaccination. These receptors all come from an adult in good health. CDR3s include the opening cysteine and the closing phenylalanine or tryptophan. The D gene is left open where the match is weak. Clone size, where shown, is once, few, many, or a class for clones that have expanded.

j_call: TRBJ1-5
v_call: TRBV12-3/TRBV12-4
clone_size: NA
d_call: NA
cdr3_nt: TGTGCCAGCAGTTTTCTTAGTCAGCCCCAGCATTTT
cdr3_aa: CASSFLSQPQHF

j_call: TRBJ1-2
v_call: TRBV2
clone_size: few
d_call: NA
cdr3_nt: TGTGCCAGCAGTGAATCGGGACCTACGATAGGTGGCTACACCTTC
cdr3_aa: CASSESGPTIGGYTF

j_call: TRBJ1-5
v_call: TRBV5-1
clone_size: once
d_call: NA
cdr3_nt: TGCGCCAGCAGCTTGGAACCAAGTGGCAATCAGCCCCAGCATTTT
cdr3_aa: CASSLEPSGNQPQHF

j_call: TRBJ2-1
v_call: TRBV6-2/TRBV6-3
clone_size: NA
d_call: NA
cdr3_nt: TGTGCCAGCAGCCCCACCCCCTACAATGAGCAGTTCTTC
cdr3_aa: CASSPTPYNEQFF

j_call: TRBJ1-3
v_call: TRBV5-1
clone_size: NA
d_call: NA
cdr3_nt: TGCGCCAGCAGCCCTCGGACGGGGGGAAACACCATATATTTT
cdr3_aa: CASSPRTGGNTIYF

j_call: TRBJ1-2
v_call: TRBV28
clone_size: NA
d_call: NA
cdr3_nt: TGTGCCAGTTACCCGGCCCTTGCTAACTATGGCTACACCTTC
cdr3_aa: CASYPALANYGYTF

j_call: TRBJ2-1
v_call: TRBV27
clone_size: NA
d_call: NA
cdr3_nt: TGTGCCAGCAGTTTCTACCGGGCCTCAGATGAGCAGTTCTTC
cdr3_aa: CASSFYRASDEQFF

j_call: TRBJ1-1
v_call: TRBV6-1
clone_size: NA
d_call: NA
cdr3_nt: TGTGCCAGCAGGGAGAATAGCAACACTGAAGCTTTCTTT
cdr3_aa: CASRENSNTEAFF

j_call: TRBJ2-3
v_call: TRBV20-1
clone_size: NA
d_call: NA
cdr3_nt: TGCAGTGCTAGTCCGACTAGTTCCCCCGATACGCAGTATTTT
cdr3_aa: CSASPTSSPDTQYF

j_call: TRBJ2-7
v_call: TRBV5-6
clone_size: NA
d_call: TRBD1
cdr3_nt: TGTGCCAGCAGCTTTCAGGGGGCGATGAACGAGCAGTACTTC
cdr3_aa: CASSFQGAMNEQYF

j_call: TRBJ1-1
v_call: TRBV5-1
clone_size: NA
d_call: NA
cdr3_nt: TGCGCCAGCAGCTTCGACGGAATGAACACTGAAGCTTTCTTT
cdr3_aa: CASSFDGMNTEAFF

j_call: TRBJ1-2
v_call: TRBV27
clone_size: NA
d_call: NA
cdr3_nt: TGTGCCAGCAGCTACACGTGGTCCCACCTCTATGGCTACACCTTC
cdr3_aa: CASSYTWSHLYGYTF

j_call: TRBJ2-7
v_call: TRBV28
clone_size: NA
d_call: TRBD1
cdr3_nt: TGTGCCAGCAGAGGGGACAGGGGTATCTACGAGCAGTACTTC
cdr3_aa: CASRGDRGIYEQYF

j_call: TRBJ1-2
v_call: TRBV6-5
clone_size: NA
d_call: NA
cdr3_nt: TGTGCCAGCCGCTGGGGTACTAACTATGGCTACACCTTC
cdr3_aa: CASRWGTNYGYTF

j_call: TRBJ1-6
v_call: TRBV4-2
clone_size: few
d_call: NA
cdr3_nt: TGTGCCAGCAGCCAAGGGGGGGGAGGGGGAATTTCACCCCTCCACTTT
cdr3_aa: CASSQGGGGGISPLHF